One and the same sample provided the 30 T cell receptor beta chains below, sequenced in a study of T cell responses to AZD1222 COVID-19 vaccine. Clones were sequenced by immunoSEQ multiplex PCR, and TCRdb holds only the in-frame ones, with some missing. The repertoire has 150,000 to 200,000 clones, 90% of them found once; the top ten carry around 2.9%. The material was peripheral blood, obtained on day 0 of AZD1222 vaccination. All receptors derive from an adult in good health.

The rearrangement joins TRBV7-3 to TRBJ2-2, with 9 bases matching TRBD1. Germline assignment: CDR1 SGHTA and CDR2 FQGTGA. The CDR3 contains 17 residues. V shed 4 bases, J shed 6 bases, and the junction held 12 bases outside the gene matches. The CDR3 region is CASSSPSQGALAGELFF. CDR3 nucleotide sequence: TGTGCCAGCAGCTCACCCTCACAGGGGGCGCTCGCCGGGGAGCTGTTTTTT.

This clone was seen just once. V usage is TRBV27 and J usage is TRBJ1-6, with D uncertain. This CDR3 comprises 14 residues. Trimming left V 2 bases short and J 9 bases short, with 11 bases between. Germline CDR1 and CDR2: MNHEY and SMNVEV (reference sequence). This chain's CDR3 is CASSLGGFGSPLHF. In nucleotides, the CDR3 is TGTGCCAGCAGTTTAGGAGGATTTGGTTCACCCCTCCACTTT.

This chain's CDR3 is CAISEGQGYETQYF. CDR3 sequence (DNA): TGTGCCATCAGTGAGGGACAGGGGTATGAGACCCAGTACTTC. This chain joins TRBV10-3 and TRBJ2-5; 9 positions agree with TRBD1. With 2 bases clipped from V and 5 bases from J, the junction kept 3 bases outside the gene matches. The CDR3 runs 14 residues. The germline gives CDR1 ENHRY, CDR2 SYGVKD.

The chain couples TRBV10-1 to TRBJ1-1, with a possible D match to TRBD1 (6 bases). The V and J ends lost 8 bases and 11 bases respectively, with 24 bases between them. The CDR3 is 14 amino acids. From germline, CDR1 is WNHNN and CDR2 SYGVQD (reference sequence). The CDR3 DNA sequence: TGCGCCAGCCGAGACGGGCCAGGGGTTGATAGGGCTTTCTTT. Translating gives CASRDGPGVDRAFF.

The rearrangement joins TRBV18 to TRBJ1-5; tentatively, D is TRBD1 (5 bases). The CDR3 extends over 14 amino acids. Deletions cut 1 base from V and 7 bases from J, with 11 bases between. Germline CDR1 KGHSH, CDR2 LQKENI. CDR3 in amino acids: CASSPREGRQPQHF. Here the CDR3 DNA reads TGTGCCAGCTCACCACGGGAGGGACGGCAGCCCCAGCATTTT.

The chain couples TRBV19 to TRBJ1-5; D is perhaps TRBD1 (6 bases). Germline assignment: CDR1 LNHDA and CDR2 SQIVND (reference sequence). This CDR3 has 14 amino acids. V lost 2 bases and J lost 3, with 8 bases in between. The DNA of the CDR3 is TGTGCCAGTAGTATAACAGGGACCAATCAGCCCCAGCATTTT. Translating gives CASSITGTNQPQHF.

This chain links TRBV7-2 with TRBJ1-6; D is undetermined. CDR3 size: 13 residues. Trimming stripped 5 bases from V and 6 bases from J, with 8 bases between. Germline CDR1 is SGHTA and CDR2 is FQGNSA. This chain's CDR3 is CASSPGANSPLHF. In DNA, the CDR3 is TGTGCCAGCAGCCCCGGTGCTAATTCACCCCTCCACTTT.

J is TRBJ1-2 and V is TRBV30, with 7 bases fitting TRBD1. The CDR3 length is 13 residues. The J segment lost 7 bases and the V segment lost 2 bases, leaving 7 bases of the junction unmatched. Germline lookup yields CDR1 GTSNPN and CDR2 SVGIG (reference sequence). The CDR3 region is CAWSLGQSFGYTF. Written as DNA, the CDR3 is TGTGCCTGGAGTCTGGGACAGTCTTTTGGCTACACCTTC.

CDR3 nucleotide sequence: TGTGCCAGCAGTCGTTCGTCCGGATCACCCTACGAGCAGTACTTC. Protein: CASSRSSGSPYEQYF. The chain recombines TRBV27 with TRBJ2-7; D unresolved. The V and J ends lost 5 bases and 2 bases respectively, with 16 bases between them. This CDR3 has 15 amino acids. The V gene's germline CDR1 is MNHEY and CDR2 SMNVEV (reference sequence).

The gene calls are TRBV15 and TRBJ1-2; D gene ambiguous. V shed 5 bases and J shed 4 bases, with 11 bases lying between them. Germline V gene data show CDR1 as LNHNV and CDR2 as YYDKDF (reference sequence). The CDR3 consists of 13 residues. The CDR3 sequence: CATSDDGSYGYTF. For the CDR3, the DNA is TGTGCCACCAGCGACGACGGGTCCTATGGCTACACCTTC.

This chain joins TRBV18 and TRBJ1-3; TRBD1 matches at 8 bases. This CDR3 has 15 residues. The V and J ends lost 6 bases and 4 bases, in that order; junction bases with no gene match: 8. Germline V CDR1 and CDR2: KGHSH, LQKENI. The CDR3 sequence is CASSLDRGPGNTIYF. The CDR3 coding sequence is TGTGCCAGCTCGCTTGACAGGGGACCAGGAAACACCATATATTTT.

The chain is built from TRBV4-2 and TRBJ1-5; D is undetermined. The CDR3 is 15 amino acids. Trimming cost V 0 bases and J 3 bases, with 9 bases left between them. Germline loops: CDR1 LGHNA, CDR2 YNFKEQ. The CDR3, as DNA: TGTGCCAGCAGCCAAGATTCGGGGATCAATCAGCCCCAGCATTTT. Amino acids: CASSQDSGINQPQHF.

This chain uses TRBV7-2 with TRBJ1-2; D is possibly TRBD1 (5 bases). The germline V and J ends were trimmed by 3 bases and 5 bases, with 13 bases remaining between them. Per the germline V gene, CDR1 is SGHTA and CDR2 is FQGNSA. The CDR3 runs to 14 residues. In nucleotides, the CDR3 is TGTGCCAGCAGCTTTCCAGGGATTGTATATGGCTACACCTTC. This encodes CASSFPGIVYGYTF.

The J gene is TRBJ1-1, the V gene TRBV9, with D hard to call. Trimming shortened V by 4 bases and J by 2 bases, and 12 bases separated the two germline ends. Germline CDR1 SGDLS, CDR2 YYNGEE. The CDR3 contains 14 residues. The CDR3 loop reads CASSPGSGNTEAFF. The CDR3 DNA is TGTGCCAGCAGCCCCGGGAGCGGAAACACTGAAGCTTTCTTT.

This rearrangement joins TRBV9 to TRBJ2-1; 8 bases are a match to TRBD2. Per germline, CDR1 SGDLS and CDR2 YYNGEE. V shed 0 bases, J shed 8 bases, and the junction held 7 bases outside the gene matches. The CDR3 length is 15 residues. This CDR3 reads CASSVGLAGRDEQFF. The CDR3 bases are TGTGCCAGCAGCGTAGGCCTAGCGGGCCGCGATGAGCAGTTCTTC.

The chain couples TRBV18 to TRBJ2-7; D tentatively reads TRBD1 or TRBD2 (5 bases each). The CDR3 runs 13 residues. Germline V gene sequence: CDR1 KGHSH, CDR2 LQKENI. The V and J ends lost 7 bases and 6 bases respectively, with 16 bases between them. In DNA form, the CDR3 reads TGTGCCAGCTGTGCACTAGGGACCCGCGAGCAGTACTTC. Its protein is CASCALGTREQYF.

As DNA, the CDR3 is TGTGCCAGCAGTACAGGGGCCGGGGAGCTGTTTTTT. Protein product: CASSTGAGELFF. J is TRBJ2-2 and V is TRBV12-3 or TRBV12-4; 7 nucleotides line up with TRBD1. The CDR3 sequence is 12 residues long. Unmatched junction bases numbered 0, after V lost 5 bases and J lost 6 bases.

The V and J genes are TRBV6-1 and TRBJ2-1, with 7 bases fitting TRBD2. The CDR3 has 18 residues. The germline V gene encodes CDR1 MNHNS and CDR2 SASEGT. With 3 bases clipped from V and 3 bases from J, the junction kept 14 bases outside the gene matches. The CDR3 reads CASSDTLLAGSLYNEQFF. The CDR3 DNA sequence: TGTGCCAGCAGTGACACTCTTTTAGCGGGTAGTCTCTACAATGAGCAGTTCTTC.

J is TRBJ1-1 and V is TRBV6-5; tentatively, D is TRBD1 (5 bases). Trimming removed 0 bases at V and 6 bases at J, with 14 bases between. This CDR3 has 15 residues. The germline V gene encodes CDR1 MNHEY and CDR2 SVGAGI. CDR3 loop: CASSYSQGTGAEAFF. The CDR3 DNA reads as TGTGCCAGCAGTTACTCCCAAGGGACCGGAGCTGAAGCTTTCTTT.

The chain has TRBV4-3 and TRBJ1-2; TRBD1 matches 7 bases. Germline V lookup: CDR1 LGHNA, CDR2 YSLEER. The CDR3 sequence is 15 residues long. V lost 0 bases and J lost 2; bases outside the gene matches: 3. CDR3 protein: CASSQERTGNYGYTF. Here the CDR3 DNA reads TGCGCCAGCAGCCAAGAACGGACAGGCAACTATGGCTACACCTTC.

V and J are TRBV9 and TRBJ2-5, with 10 positions matching TRBD2. V shed 2 bases and J 5 bases; nucleotides not matched to a gene: 6. The germline V gene encodes CDR1 SGDLS and CDR2 YYNGEE. The CDR3 consists of 15 residues. The CDR3 DNA sequence: TGTGCCAGCAGCGTCAGCGGGGGGGCTAAGGAGACCCAGTACTTC. Protein sequence: CASSVSGGAKETQYF. Based on the CDR3 plus reference TRBV9 and TRBJ2-5, the full variable domain is DSGVTQTPKHLITATGQRVTLRCSPRSGDLSVYWYQQSLDQGLQFLIQYYNGEERAKGNILERFSAQQFPDLHSELNLSSLELGDSALYFCASSVSGGAKETQYFGPGTRLLVL.

This clone showed up just once. Here the CDR3 DNA reads TGTGCCAGCAGCCCTACCTACGGCGGGGGATCAGATACGCAGTATTTT. Protein: CASSPTYGGGSDTQYF. V usage is TRBV5-5 and J usage is TRBJ2-3; 7 bases agree with TRBD2. This CDR3 has 16 residues. After removal of 4 bases from V and 4 bases from J, the junction contained 12 bases not matched to a gene. Germline lookup yields CDR1 SGHKS and CDR2 YYEKEE (reference sequence). The variable domain in full, completed from reference TRBV5-5 and TRBJ2-3, reads DAGVTQSPTHLIKTRGQQVTLRCSPISGHKSVSWYQQVLGQGPQFIFQYYEKEERGRGNFPDRFSARQFPNYSSELNVNALLLGDSALYLCASSPTYGGGSDTQYFGPGTRLTVL.

CDR3 sequence: CASSSRGLMNTEAFF. The CDR3 DNA reads as TGTGCCAGCAGTTCGAGGGGACTCATGAACACTGAAGCTTTCTTT. The chain combines TRBV2 with TRBJ1-1, with D possibly matching TRBD1 (5 bases). Germline V gives CDR1 SNHLY, CDR2 FYNNEI. The length of the CDR3 is 15 residues. The ends were cut back, 5 bases at V and 0 bases at J, with 13 bases in the middle.

The gene calls are TRBV7-2 and TRBJ1-6; D is uncertain. Germline CDR1 is SGHTA and CDR2 is FQGNSA. The V gene lost 1 base and the J gene lost 10 bases, with 11 bases spanning the gap. The CDR3 extends over 14 amino acids. CDR3 in amino acids: CASSLGLYGSPLHF. In nucleotides, the CDR3 is TGTGCCAGCAGCTTAGGGCTCTATGGATCACCCCTCCACTTT. Based on the CDR3 plus reference TRBV7-2 and TRBJ1-6, the full variable domain is GAGVSQSPSNKVTEKGKDVELRCDPISGHTALYWYRQSLGQGLEFLIYFQGNSAPDKSGLPSDRFSAERTGGSVSTLTIQRTQQEDSAVYLCASSLGLYGSPLHFGNGTRLTVT.

This clone was recorded once. The chain links TRBV5-6 to TRBJ1-2; D is unclear. V was cut by 5 bases and J by 5 bases, with 16 bases left in between. The germline V gene has CDR1 SGHDT and CDR2 YYEEEE. This CDR3 has 14 residues. CDR3 in amino acids: CASRGVAVQYGYTF. The CDR3 bases are TGTGCCAGCAGGGGTGTTGCCGTCCAATATGGCTACACCTTC.

This chain joins TRBV5-4 and TRBJ2-5, with TRBD2 matching 7 bases. Germline CDR1 and CDR2: SGHNT and YYREEE (reference sequence). This CDR3 is 15 amino acids long. J gave up 9 bases and V 5 bases, and 16 bases lay outside the gene matches. The CDR3 sequence: CASSWSERGGGAQYF. Here the CDR3 DNA reads TGTGCCAGCAGTTGGTCCGAGCGGGGTGGCGGGGCCCAGTACTTC.

The J gene is TRBJ2-1, the V gene TRBV11-3, with no clear D. V was cut by 5 bases and J by 6 bases, with 14 bases left in between. Germline loops: CDR1 SGHNT, CDR2 YENEEA. CDR3 length equals 14 residues. In DNA, the CDR3 is TGTGCCAGCAGCCCGAGCCTCAAAAGCAATGAGCAGTTCTTC. Protein product: CASSPSLKSNEQFF.

This clone was detected a few times. V is TRBV2 and J is TRBJ1-5, with 9 bases lining up with TRBD1. The CDR3 is 15 amino acids. The ends lost 3 bases at V and 2 bases at J; junction bases unmatched: 2. Germline lookup yields CDR1 SNHLY and CDR2 FYNNEI. CDR3 in DNA: TGTGCCAGCAGTGAGGGGGACAGGGGCAATCAGCCCCAGCATTTT. Translated: CASSEGDRGNQPQHF.

This clone occurred a few times. The chain combines TRBV7-2 with TRBJ2-2, with 9 nucleotides matching TRBD1. The J segment lost 4 bases and the V segment lost 3 bases, leaving 6 bases of the junction unmatched. This CDR3 is 16 amino acids long. CDR1 is SGHTA and CDR2 is FQGNSA in the germline V gene. CDR3 DNA: TGTGCCAGCAGCTTTCGCGGACAGGGGCTCACCGGGGAGCTGTTTTTT. Amino acid sequence: CASSFRGQGLTGELFF.

The chain recombines TRBV6-1 with TRBJ1-4; 8 bases agree with TRBD1. The germline CDR1 and CDR2 sequences are MNHNS and SASEGT. Unmatched junction bases numbered 12, after V lost 10 bases and J lost 8 bases. This CDR3 has 14 residues. Here the CDR3 reads CAISRHGTGEKLFF. DNA for the CDR3: TGTGCCATTTCACGCCACGGGACAGGCGAAAAACTGTTTTTT.